This section outlines one TCR beta chain sequence together with its context. Its antigen remains unknown. Approximately 550 nanograms of biopsy DNA per sample underwent TCRB immunosequencing. Profiling relied on immunoSEQ multiplex PCR, and the TCRdb table lists in-frame clones only, not all of them. Of some 15,000 clones in the sample, 50% to 75% were seen once. The sample is drawn from a study of T cell repertoires in ileal Crohn's disease. Study-level background: Thiopurines (around ten) or anti-TNF agents (roughly 17) were given postoperatively to about half. Notes on the study in general: Compared with non-smokers, active smokers at surgery showed more clonal expansions.

Germline V gene sequence: CDR1 SGHTA, CDR2 FQGNSA. This CDR3 contains 16 residues. Trimming removed 2 bases from V and 5 bases from J; junction bases left unmatched: 7. The receptor was isolated from an adult with Crohn's disease. V and J are TRBV7-2 and TRBJ2-3, with 10 bases lining up with TRBD2. Source material: ileal tissue. CDR3 sequence reads: CASSLMASGRKDTQYF. The CDR3 nucleotides are TGTGCCAGCAGCTTAATGGCTAGCGGGAGAAAAGATACGCAGTATTTT.